Listed below are T cell receptor beta chains from one sample, sequenced in a study of blood T cell repertoires in COVID-19. Using immunoSEQ multiplex PCR, the repertoire was profiled, and TCRdb retains in-frame clones only, with some absent. This sample has around 26,000 clones, with about 83% found just once. The sample consisted of peripheral blood. The receptors were gathered from a human donor with active COVID-19. The donor label of this sample is uncertain. CDR3s include the opening cysteine and the closing phenylalanine or tryptophan. The D gene is left open where the match is weak. Part of the rows lack a size; the others show once, few, many or a class for expanded clones.

clone size	V gene	J gene	D gene	CDR3 protein	CDR3 DNA
NA	TRBV20-1	TRBJ2-3	NA	CSDPLRDTQYF	TGCAGTGACCCACTCCGAGATACGCAGTATTTT
NA	TRBV4-1	TRBJ1-5	NA	CASSQDAGLSQPQHF	TGCGCCAGCAGCCAAGATGCAGGGTTGAGTCAGCCCCAGCATTTT
few	TRBV4-3	TRBJ2-7	TRBD2	CASSQQAGESYEQYF	TGCGCCAGCAGCCAACAAGCGGGAGAATCCTACGAGCAGTACTTC
few	TRBV5-4	TRBJ2-7	TRBD1	CASSDGQGPAYEQYF	TGTGCCAGCAGCGACGGACAGGGGCCGGCCTACGAGCAGTACTTC
NA	TRBV7-3	TRBJ2-1	NA	CASSQRPSGNYNEQFF	TGTGCCAGCAGCCAGAGGCCCAGCGGAAACTACAATGAGCAGTTCTTC
NA	TRBV6-5	TRBJ1-1	NA	CASRRDTPNTEAFF	TGTGCCAGCAGAAGGGACACCCCAAACACTGAAGCTTTCTTT
NA	TRBV10-3	TRBJ2-1	NA	CAISEREGHNEQFF	TGTGCCATCAGTGAGCGGGAAGGACACAATGAGCAGTTCTTC
NA	TRBV19	TRBJ2-7	TRBD2	CASSPSSGSMNEQYF	TGTGCCAGTAGTCCCTCTAGCGGGAGCATGAACGAGCAGTACTTC
NA	TRBV19	TRBJ2-5	TRBD2	CASSDHIAGGFGGETQYF	TGTGCCAGTAGTGATCATATAGCGGGAGGGTTCGGGGGAGAGACCCAGTACTTC
NA	TRBV29-1	TRBJ2-1	TRBD2	CSVVLAGGRNEQFF	TGCAGCGTTGTACTCGCGGGAGGAAGGAATGAGCAGTTCTTC
NA	TRBV28	TRBJ2-2	TRBD1	CASSLQGAFGELFF	TGTGCCAGCAGCTTACAGGGGGCGTTCGGGGAGCTGTTTTTT
few	TRBV30	TRBJ2-3	NA	CAWNGGRGADTQYF	TGTGCCTGGAACGGGGGGCGAGGGGCAGATACGCAGTATTTT
NA	TRBV11-2	TRBJ2-1	TRBD2	CASDSGAGGYNEQFF	TGTGCCAGCGATTCCGGAGCGGGAGGCTACAATGAGCAGTTCTTC
once	TRBV9	TRBJ2-7	TRBD2	CASSVRGDGPYEQYF	TGTGCCAGCAGCGTACGGGGGGATGGGCCCTACGAGCAGTACTTC
NA	TRBV30	TRBJ1-5	NA	CAWGLHRDNQPQHF	TGTGCCTGGGGACTCCACAGGGACAATCAGCCCCAGCATTTT
NA	TRBV19	TRBJ2-1	TRBD2	CASSEPSGSLYRKGTNEQFF	TGTGCCAGTAGTGAACCTAGCGGGAGCCTCTATAGAAAAGGAACCAATGAGCAGTTCTTC
NA	TRBV5-1	TRBJ2-7	NA	CASSLTQFGDYEQYF	TGCGCCAGCAGCTTAACTCAATTTGGAGACTACGAGCAGTACTTC
NA	TRBV19	TRBJ2-3	TRBD2	CASRRLAGPTSTDTQYF	TGTGCCAGTAGAAGACTAGCGGGACCCACTAGCACAGATACGCAGTATTTT
NA	TRBV21-1	TRBJ2-1	NA	CASSKGLLDEQFF	TGTGCCAGCAGCAAAGGTCTTTTAGATGAGCAGTTCTTC
few	TRBV5-6	TRBJ2-5	NA	CASSLVEGLETQYF	TGTGCCAGCAGCTTGGTGGAGGGATTGGAGACCCAGTACTTC
NA	TRBV19	TRBJ2-2	TRBD2	CASTPNLAGYKTGELFF	TGTGCCAGTACCCCTAATCTAGCGGGATATAAAACCGGGGAGCTGTTTTTT
NA	TRBV7-2	TRBJ1-5	NA	CASSLNSRASNQPQHF	TGTGCCAGCAGCTTAAACAGTCGAGCAAGCAATCAGCCCCAGCATTTT
NA	TRBV11-3	TRBJ2-2	TRBD2	CASSSGTTLPGELFF	TGTGCCAGCAGCTCCGGGACTACCCTCCCCGGGGAGCTGTTTTTT
NA	TRBV5-1	TRBJ2-5	NA	CASSLFRGDQETQYF	TGCGCCAGCAGCTTGTTCAGGGGCGACCAAGAGACCCAGTACTTC
NA	TRBV7-2	TRBJ2-1	TRBD2	CASSLGGGRYNEQFF	TGTGCCAGCAGCTTGGGTGGCGGGAGGTACAATGAGCAGTTCTTC
NA	TRBV28	TRBJ1-5	TRBD1	CASRTGGTGQPQHF	TGTGCCAGCAGAACAGGGGGGACCGGTCAGCCCCAGCATTTT
NA	TRBV11-2	TRBJ2-1	TRBD2	CASSRERGLNEQFF	TGTGCCAGCAGCAGAGAGCGGGGACTCAATGAGCAGTTCTTC
NA	TRBV10-3	TRBJ1-3	NA	CAIFGGSGNTIYF	TGTGCCATCTTCGGGGGCTCTGGAAACACCATATATTTT
NA	TRBV18	TRBJ2-7	TRBD2	CASSDWEGGNEQYF	TGTGCCAGCTCGGATTGGGAGGGTGGCAACGAGCAGTACTTC
NA	TRBV3-1/TRBV3-2	TRBJ1-1	NA	CASSQEVGGRTEAFF	TGTGCCAGCAGCCAGGAGGTAGGGGGTCGCACTGAAGCTTTCTTT
NA	TRBV2	TRBJ1-4	TRBD1	CASTYDRGRGEKLFF	TGTGCCAGCACCTACGACAGGGGCCGAGGTGAAAAACTGTTTTTT
few	TRBV28	TRBJ2-1	TRBD2	CASSVGLAAYNEQFF	TGTGCCAGCAGCGTGGGACTAGCGGCTTACAATGAGCAGTTCTTC
NA	TRBV4-1	TRBJ1-2	NA	CASSQDRGQNYGYTF	TGCGCCAGCAGCCAAGATCGAGGACAAAACTATGGCTACACCTTC
NA	TRBV9	TRBJ2-1	TRBD1	CASSFRQGYNEQFF	TGTGCCAGCAGCTTCAGACAGGGGTACAATGAGCAGTTCTTC
NA	TRBV11-3	TRBJ2-1	TRBD1	CASSRRTGGNPYNEQFF	TGTGCCAGCAGCCGCAGGACAGGGGGCAACCCCTACAATGAGCAGTTCTTC
NA	TRBV9	TRBJ2-6	TRBD1	CASSNRDRGSSGANVLTF	TGTGCCAGCAGCAACCGGGACAGGGGTTCCTCTGGGGCCAACGTCCTGACTTTC
NA	TRBV18	TRBJ2-5	TRBD2	CASSPGRLAGREEIQYF	TGTGCCAGCTCACCCGGGAGACTAGCGGGACGTGAAGAGATCCAGTACTTC
NA	TRBV18	TRBJ2-5	TRBD2	CASSPIRGSVSSETQYF	TGTGCCAGCTCACCAATACGCGGGAGTGTTTCTTCGGAGACCCAGTACTTC
NA	TRBV7-9	TRBJ1-1	NA	CASRSRRGTEAFF	TGTGCCAGCAGGAGCCGGCGGGGCACTGAAGCTTTCTTT
medium-sized	TRBV6-5	TRBJ2-7	TRBD2	CASNGGTYYEQYF	TGTGCCAGCAACGGGGGGACCTACTACGAGCAGTACTTC
NA	TRBV19	TRBJ2-6	TRBD1	CASSIFRDRGFGANVLTF	TGTGCCAGTAGTATATTTCGGGACAGGGGGTTTGGGGCCAACGTCCTGACTTTC